The text below deals with one T cell receptor (beta chain). During colonoscopy, one to two rectal pinch biopsies were collected. The method was immunoSEQ multiplex PCR; TCRdb's version includes in-frame clones alone and lacks a portion of them. The sample includes some 24,000 clones, 70% to 75% of them seen just once. CDR3 size: 11 residues. Trimming shortened V by 4 bases and J by 3 bases, and 6 bases separated the two germline ends. Germline lookup yields CDR1 SQVTM and CDR2 ANQGSEA. The entry originates in a study of pediatric ulcerative colitis. Study background: Disease was pancolitis in over five and left-sided in two, histology-confirmed.

The specimen sequenced was gut tissue. The chain combines TRBV29-1 with TRBJ1-1; D is uncertain. The clonotype comes from a boy aged 10-17 years with severe ulcerative colitis. As DNA, the CDR3 is TGCAGCGTTGCCGGGGACACTGAAGCTTTCTTT. Its protein is CSVAGDTEAFF.